This T cell receptor (beta chain) was sequenced in a study of blood T cell repertoires in COVID-19. The CDR3 sequence is 14 residues long. Germline lookup yields CDR1 MDHEN and CDR2 SYDVKM. The V segment lost 7 bases and the J segment 5 bases; nucleotides outside the gene matches: 9. Participants spanned ages about 18 to 90 years and resided in 24 US areas. Donors in Cohort 3 counted as recovered after two negative PCRs, clearance, or symptom resolution. The repertoire was sequenced with immunoSEQ multiplex PCR; TCRdb's copy has only in-frame clones and lacks some. The sample has 250,000 or so clones, 75% to 90% seen once.

The chain combines TRBV28 with TRBJ1-1, with 8 bases fitting TRBD1. Sequenced input: PBMCs or T cells enriched from blood (not recorded which). The clonotype was recovered from a woman between 45 and 60 years old who had recovered from COVID-19. The CDR3 reads CASNGQGSGTEAFF. The CDR3, as DNA: TGTGCCAGCAATGGACAGGGAAGCGGGACTGAAGCTTTCTTT.